The text below deals with one TCR beta chain. How the authors handled the data: Reference gene primer amplification gave estimated nucleated cell counts. Here immunoSEQ multiplex PCR was the method, and the copy in TCRdb shows in-frame clones only, minus some. That table is the source of V, J and clone size, and D and trimming were worked out from the DNA. Of 300,000 to 400,000 clones listed, more than 75% were seen once; the top ten hold around 3.3%. The CDR3 covers 14 residues. Trimming left V 1 base short and J 10 bases short, with 12 bases between. The germline V gene encodes CDR1 SGHRS and CDR2 YFSETQ. These data are taken from a study of blood T cell repertoires in COVID-19. About the research overall: Donors in the United States, Italy and Spain gave samples during acute or convalescent COVID-19.

Sample: peripheral blood. The V gene is TRBV5-1, the J gene TRBJ1-6; D remains unclear. The TCR comes from a woman aged 18-29 years who had recovered from COVID-19. CDR3 DNA: TGCGCCAGCAGCTTGAGGCAGGCCGACTCACCCCTCCACTTT. It encodes CASSLRQADSPLHF.